This T cell receptor (beta chain) appears in the sequencing data of a study of blood T cell repertoires in COVID-19. Using immunoSEQ multiplex PCR, the repertoire was profiled, and TCRdb retains in-frame clones only, with some absent. The sample lists roughly 130,000 clones; about 79% were seen once. CDR1 is SNHLY and CDR2 is FYNNEI in the germline V gene. The CDR3 totals 16 residues. Trimming removed 1 base from V and 4 bases from J; junction bases left unmatched: 5. This TCR came from a man aged 50 or older who had recovered from COVID-19. The chain recombines TRBV2 with TRBJ2-2; TRBD1 matches at 8 bases. Sequencing used PBMCs or T cells enriched from blood (not recorded which). CDR3 sequence: CASSEDRGVSTGELFF. In DNA form, the CDR3 reads TGTGCCAGCAGTGAAGACAGGGGGGTTTCCACCGGGGAGCTGTTTTTT.